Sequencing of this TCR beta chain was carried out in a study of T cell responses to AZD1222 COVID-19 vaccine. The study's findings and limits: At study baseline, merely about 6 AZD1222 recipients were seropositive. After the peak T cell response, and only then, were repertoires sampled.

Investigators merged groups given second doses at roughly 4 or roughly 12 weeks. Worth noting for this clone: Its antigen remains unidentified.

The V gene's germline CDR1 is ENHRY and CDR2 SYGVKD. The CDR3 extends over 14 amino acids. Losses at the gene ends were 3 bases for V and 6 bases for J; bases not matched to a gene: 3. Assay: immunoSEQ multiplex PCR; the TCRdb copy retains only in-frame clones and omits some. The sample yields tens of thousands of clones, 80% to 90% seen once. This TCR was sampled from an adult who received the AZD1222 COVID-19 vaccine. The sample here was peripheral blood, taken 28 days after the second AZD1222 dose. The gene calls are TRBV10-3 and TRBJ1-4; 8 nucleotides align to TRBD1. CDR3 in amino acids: CAISDQGADEKLFF. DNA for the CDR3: TGTGCCATCAGTGATCAGGGGGCGGATGAAAAACTGTTTTTT.